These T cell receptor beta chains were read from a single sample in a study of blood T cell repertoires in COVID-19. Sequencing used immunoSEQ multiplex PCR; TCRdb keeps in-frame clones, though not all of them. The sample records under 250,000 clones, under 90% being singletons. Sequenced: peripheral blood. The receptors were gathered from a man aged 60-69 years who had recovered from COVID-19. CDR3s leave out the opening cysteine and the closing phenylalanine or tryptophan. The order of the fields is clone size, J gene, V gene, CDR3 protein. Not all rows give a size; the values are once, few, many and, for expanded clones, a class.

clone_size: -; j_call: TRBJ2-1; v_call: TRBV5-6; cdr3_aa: ASSLTPSSYNEQF
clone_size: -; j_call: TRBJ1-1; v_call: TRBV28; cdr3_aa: ASSFRTEAF
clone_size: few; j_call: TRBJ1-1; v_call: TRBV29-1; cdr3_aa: SVSTGGLNTEAF
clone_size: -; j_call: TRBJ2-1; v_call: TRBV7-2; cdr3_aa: ASSFYTGPVNEQF
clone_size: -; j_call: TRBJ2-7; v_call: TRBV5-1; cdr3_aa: ASSLGRLEGEQY
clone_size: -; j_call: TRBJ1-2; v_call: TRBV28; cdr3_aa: ASSADRVGGYT
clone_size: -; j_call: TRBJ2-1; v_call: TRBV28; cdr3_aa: ASNRGGSYNEQF
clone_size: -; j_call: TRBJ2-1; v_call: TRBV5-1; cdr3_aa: ASSLVGNSGGNEQF
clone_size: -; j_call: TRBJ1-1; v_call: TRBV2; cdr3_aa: AGTRGTEAF
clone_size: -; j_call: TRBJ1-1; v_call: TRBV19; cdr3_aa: ASSKGQRNTEAF
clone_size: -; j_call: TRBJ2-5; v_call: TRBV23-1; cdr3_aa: ASSQPSRVRETQY
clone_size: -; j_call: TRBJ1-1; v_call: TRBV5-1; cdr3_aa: ASSSRPGQGTEAF
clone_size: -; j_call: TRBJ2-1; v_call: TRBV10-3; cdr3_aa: ATRRSDEQF
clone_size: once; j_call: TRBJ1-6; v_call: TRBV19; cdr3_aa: ASSMTDRGDRSPLH
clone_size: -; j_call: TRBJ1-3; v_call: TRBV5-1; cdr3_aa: ASSFGSSGNTIY
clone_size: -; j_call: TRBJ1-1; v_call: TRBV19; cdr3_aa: ASSWGDRVLNTEAF
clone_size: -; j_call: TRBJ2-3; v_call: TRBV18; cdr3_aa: ASSPRGQGTDTQY
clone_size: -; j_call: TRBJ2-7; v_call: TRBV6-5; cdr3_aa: ASSWDRSSYEQY
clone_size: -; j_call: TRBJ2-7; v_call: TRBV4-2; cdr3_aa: ASSQVETYEQY
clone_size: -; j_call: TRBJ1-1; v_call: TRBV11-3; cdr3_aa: ASSLSGTEAF
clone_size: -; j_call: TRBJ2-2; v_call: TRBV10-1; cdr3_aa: AMQRGPGTGDNGELF
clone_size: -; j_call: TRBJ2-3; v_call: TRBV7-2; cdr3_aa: ASSPYSGSRADTQY
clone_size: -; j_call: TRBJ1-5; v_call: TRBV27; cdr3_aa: ASSLRGPLGNQPQH
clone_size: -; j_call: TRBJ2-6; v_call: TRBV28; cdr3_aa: ASSASSASGANVLT
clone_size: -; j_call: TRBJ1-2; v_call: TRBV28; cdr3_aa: ASSPVTWGYT
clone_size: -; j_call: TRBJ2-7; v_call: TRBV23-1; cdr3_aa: ASRCLGSTYEQY
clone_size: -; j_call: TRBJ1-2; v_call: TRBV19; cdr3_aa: ASSIGAGGGGYT
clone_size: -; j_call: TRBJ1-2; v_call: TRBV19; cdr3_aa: ASTTTGVGGYT
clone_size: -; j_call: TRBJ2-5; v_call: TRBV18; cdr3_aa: ASSLFQETQY
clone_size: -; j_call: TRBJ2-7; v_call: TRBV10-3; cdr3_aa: AIRSAGGENEQY
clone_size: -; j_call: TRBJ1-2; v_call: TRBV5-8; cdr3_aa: ASSLGGTVSTNYGYT
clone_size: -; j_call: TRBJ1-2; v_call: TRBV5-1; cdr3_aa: ASSLRSRGNGYT
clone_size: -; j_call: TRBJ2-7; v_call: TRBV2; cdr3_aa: ASRGTGILTSYEQY
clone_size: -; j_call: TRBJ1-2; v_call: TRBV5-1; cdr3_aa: ASSPVRQATNYGYT
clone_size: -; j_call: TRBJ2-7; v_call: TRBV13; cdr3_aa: ASSLKKGYEQY
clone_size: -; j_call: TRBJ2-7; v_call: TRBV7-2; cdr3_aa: ASSVGSGTLYEQY
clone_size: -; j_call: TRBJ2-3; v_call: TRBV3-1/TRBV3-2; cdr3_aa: ASSQDQGTDTQY
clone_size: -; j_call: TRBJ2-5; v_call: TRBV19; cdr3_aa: ASGLAGGLGTQY
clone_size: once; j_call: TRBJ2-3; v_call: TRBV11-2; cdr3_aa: ASSSNPTGLTDTQY
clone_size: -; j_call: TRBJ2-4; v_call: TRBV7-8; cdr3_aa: ASSLVPQGALAKNIQY
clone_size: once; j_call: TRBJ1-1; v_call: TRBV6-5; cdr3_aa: ASSYRGPTEAF
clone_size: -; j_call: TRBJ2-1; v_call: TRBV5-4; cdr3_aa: ASSLYVSNEQF
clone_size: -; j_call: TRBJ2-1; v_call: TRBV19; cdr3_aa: ASSIFSGTGGSMEQF
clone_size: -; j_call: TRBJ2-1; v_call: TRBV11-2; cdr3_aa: ASSAASPRSGGVRQF
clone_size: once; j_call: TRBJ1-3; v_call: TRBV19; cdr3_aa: ASSITGSGNTIY
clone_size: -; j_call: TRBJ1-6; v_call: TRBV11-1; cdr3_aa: ASRPGDRDNSPLH
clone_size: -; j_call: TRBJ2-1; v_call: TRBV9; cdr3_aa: ASSDPGGLAGFEQF
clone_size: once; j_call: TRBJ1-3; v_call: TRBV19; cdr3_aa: ASSSREHGNTIY